These 26 T cell receptor beta chains were all obtained from the same sample, sequenced in a study of OX40 agonist ivuxolimab in advanced cancers. The method was immunoSEQ multiplex PCR; TCRdb's version includes in-frame clones alone and lacks a portion of them. Among 52,000 or so clones listed, roughly 82% were seen once. Specimen: CD4+ or CD8+ T cells sorted from blood, collected in a trial of the OX40 agonist ivuxolimab. The receptors were gathered from an adult with an advanced solid tumor such as melanoma, head and neck, liver or kidney cancer.

V is TRBV5-1 and J is TRBJ2-3, with 8 bases identical to TRBD1. The CDR3 runs to 16 residues. Germline loops: CDR1 SGHRS, CDR2 YFSETQ. V was clipped by 3 bases and J by 4 bases; unmatched bases: 10. The CDR3: CASSWAPDRVPDTQYF. CDR3 coding DNA: TGCGCCAGCAGCTGGGCCCCGGACAGGGTCCCAGATACGCAGTATTTT.

V is TRBV30 and J is TRBJ2-1; D might be TRBD2 (6 bases). The germline CDR1 and CDR2 sequences are GTSNPN and SVGIG (reference sequence). V shed 3 bases and J shed 3 bases, with 9 bases lying between them. The CDR3 is made up of 13 amino acids. The DNA of the CDR3 is TGTGCCTGGAGCGATAGCGGCTACAATGAGCAGTTCTTC. As protein: CAWSDSGYNEQFF.

DNA for the CDR3: TGCGCCAGCAGTGAGTTTGGAGGGAGTGGAACCGGGGAGCTGTTTTTT. Encoded protein: CASSEFGGSGTGELFF. The chain employs TRBV10-2 and TRBJ2-2; tentatively, D is TRBD2 (6 bases). Between the trimmed V and J ends, which lost 1 base and 5 bases, there was a span of 14 bases. The CDR3 extends over 16 amino acids. CDR1 is WSHSY, CDR2 SAAADI, per germline.

This chain connects TRBV6-5 to TRBJ2-3, with D possibly TRBD2 on 6 matching bases. The germline CDR1 and CDR2 sequences are MNHEY and SVGAGI. There are 15 residues in the CDR3. V was trimmed by 4 bases and J by 3 bases, leaving 14 bases between them. The CDR3 loop is CASSLDGSTTDTQYF. The CDR3 DNA reads as TGTGCCAGCAGTTTAGACGGGAGCACGACAGATACGCAGTATTTT.

The CDR3: CASSLYPGGEYGYTF. CDR3 nucleotide sequence: TGTGCCAGCAGTTTATACCCAGGGGGAGAGTATGGCTACACCTTC. V is TRBV27 and J is TRBJ1-2; 7 bases are shared with TRBD1. Germline V gene sequence: CDR1 MNHEY, CDR2 SMNVEV (reference sequence). V trimming: 1 base; J trimming: 5 bases; junction bases outside the gene matches: 7. The CDR3 extends over 15 amino acids.

The rearrangement uses TRBV7-8 and TRBJ2-7, with D possibly being TRBD1 or TRBD2 (5 bases each). There are 14 residues in the CDR3. Trimming removed 5 bases at V and 0 bases at J, with 11 bases between. Germline CDR1 and CDR2: SGHVS and FQNEAQ. The CDR3 region is CASSAGTVSYEQYF. In nucleotides, the CDR3 is TGTGCCAGCAGCGCCGGGACGGTCTCCTACGAGCAGTACTTC.

The J gene is TRBJ2-6, the V gene TRBV15, with unresolved D. The germline V gene has CDR1 LNHNV and CDR2 YYDKDF (reference sequence). Trimming took off 4 bases at V and 5 bases at J, with 21 bases between the two ends. This CDR3 comprises 18 residues. Written as DNA, the CDR3 is TGTGCCACCAGCAAAGTTCCAAGGTGTCAAAGTCGGGCCAACGTCCTGACTTTC. It codes for CATSKVPRCQSRANVLTF. The full variable domain, with the rest looked up from reference TRBV15 and TRBJ2-6, is DAMVIQNPRYQVTQFGKPVTLSCSQTLNHNVMYWYQQKSSQAPKLLFHYYDKDFNNEADTPDNFQSRRPNTSFCFLDIRSPGLGDTAMYLCATSKVPRCQSRANVLTFGAGSRLTVL.

The V call is TRBV4-1, the J call TRBJ2-3; D is undetermined. Germline CDR1 MGHRA, CDR2 YSYEKL. The CDR3 consists of 15 residues. Trimming took off 3 bases at V and 2 bases at J, with 12 bases between the two ends. CDR3 region: CASSQDGVDTDTQYF. The CDR3 DNA is TGCGCCAGCAGCCAGGACGGAGTGGACACAGATACGCAGTATTTT.

J is TRBJ1-3 and V is TRBV19; D ambiguous. Germline assignment: CDR1 LNHDA and CDR2 SQIVND (reference sequence). The length of the CDR3 is 14 residues. The V end lost 1 base, the J end lost 0 bases, and 4 bases lay between the germline ends. DNA of the CDR3: TGTGCCAGTAGTATAGGGGGCTCTGGAAACACCATATATTTT. Amino acid sequence: CASSIGGSGNTIYF. The full variable domain, rest sourced from reference TRBV19 and TRBJ1-3, is DGGITQSPKYLFRKEGQNVTLSCEQNLNHDAMYWYRQDPGQGLRLIYYSQIVNDFQKGDIAEGYSVSREKKESFPLTVTSAQKNPTAFYLCASSIGGSGNTIYFGEGSWLTVV.

The gene calls are TRBV5-8 and TRBJ2-3; perhaps TRBD1 as D (5 bases). CDR1 and CDR2 from the germline V gene are SGHTS and YDEGEE. Deletions cut 3 bases from V and 0 bases from J, with 14 bases between. The CDR3 is made up of 16 amino acids. DNA of the CDR3: TGTGCCAGCAGCTCGCGAGACAGCCCTAGCACAGATACGCAGTATTTT. It translates to CASSSRDSPSTDTQYF.

This clone has a handful of counts. The V and J genes are TRBV11-3 and TRBJ2-5; TRBD2 matches at 10 bases. Losses at the gene ends were 5 bases for V and 1 base for J; bases not matched to a gene: 7. The germline V gene encodes CDR1 SGHNT and CDR2 YENEEA. The length of the CDR3 is 16 residues. The CDR3: CASSPGLAASQETQYF. CDR3 nucleotides: TGTGCCAGCAGCCCCGGACTAGCGGCAAGCCAAGAGACCCAGTACTTC. Full variable domain (rest looked up from reference TRBV11-3 and TRBJ2-5): EAGVVQSPRYKIIEKKQPVAFWCNPISGHNTLYWYLQNLGQGPELLIRYENEEAVDDSQLPKDRFSAERLKGVDSTLKIQPAELGDSAVYLCASSPGLAASQETQYFGPGTRLLVL.

The V and J genes are TRBV7-2 and TRBJ2-1, with 9 bases matching TRBD1. The trim removed 4 bases at V and 3 bases at J, leaving 4 bases unmatched. CDR3 length: 15 amino acids. Germline CDR1 and CDR2: SGHTA and FQGNSA. DNA of the CDR3: TGTGCCAGCAGCTGGGGACAGGGCTACTACAATGAGCAGTTCTTC. This codes for CASSWGQGYYNEQFF.

The chain carries TRBV19 and TRBJ2-1, with D perhaps TRBD2 (6 bases). The ends were cut back, 5 bases at V and 9 bases at J, with 17 bases in the middle. CDR1 and CDR2 (germline): LNHDA, SQIVND (reference sequence). This CDR3 is 14 amino acids long. This CDR3 reads CASSPGGSVGEQFF. The CDR3 nucleotides read TGTGCCAGTAGTCCTGGGGGGTCCGTAGGTGAGCAGTTCTTC. The whole variable domain, remainder taken from reference TRBV19 and TRBJ2-1, is DGGITQSPKYLFRKEGQNVTLSCEQNLNHDAMYWYRQDPGQGLRLIYYSQIVNDFQKGDIAEGYSVSREKKESFPLTVTSAQKNPTAFYLCASSPGGSVGEQFFGPGTRLTVL.

The count of this clone is one. The chain recombines TRBV27 with TRBJ1-4; D may be TRBD1 (5 bases). Per germline, CDR1 MNHEY and CDR2 SMNVEV (reference sequence). This CDR3 region has 17 residues. V lost 5 bases and J 0 bases, leaving 16 bases between the germline ends. This chain's CDR3 is CASSPRTTFTTNEKLFF. As DNA, the CDR3 is TGTGCCAGCAGTCCCCGGACAACCTTCACAACTAATGAAAAACTGTTTTTT.

J is TRBJ1-1 and V is TRBV30; D perhaps matches TRBD1 (6 bases). The CDR3 covers 12 residues. Trimming pared 4 bases from V and 5 bases from J, leaving 11 bases between. Germline V gene sequence: CDR1 GTSNPN, CDR2 SVGIG (reference sequence). CDR3 loop: CAWTPGETEAFF. As DNA, the CDR3 is TGTGCCTGGACTCCAGGGGAGACTGAAGCTTTCTTT.

In its sample, this clone is medium-sized. V gene TRBV19 combines with J gene TRBJ1-4, with D possibly TRBD1 on 5 matching bases. The CDR3 sequence is 11 residues long. V lost 7 bases and J 13 bases, leaving 13 bases between the germline ends. CDR1 LNHDA and CDR2 SQIVND come from the germline V gene (reference sequence). The CDR3 coding sequence is TGTGCCAGTATGGGGACCTCGGGACTGTTTTTT. This codes for CASMGTSGLFF.

The chain employs TRBV19 and TRBJ2-5; a possible D gene is TRBD2 (5 bases). The CDR3 contains 15 residues. CDR1 is LNHDA, CDR2 SQIVND, per germline (reference sequence). The V gene lost 1 base and the J gene lost 7 bases, with 16 bases spanning the gap. The CDR3 is CASSIVLAQWGTQYF. The CDR3 coding sequence is TGTGCCAGTAGTATAGTCCTAGCCCAGTGGGGGACCCAGTACTTC. Based on the CDR3 plus reference TRBV19 and TRBJ2-5, the full variable domain is DGGITQSPKYLFRKEGQNVTLSCEQNLNHDAMYWYRQDPGQGLRLIYYSQIVNDFQKGDIAEGYSVSREKKESFPLTVTSAQKNPTAFYLCASSIVLAQWGTQYFGPGTRLLVL.

The V and J genes are TRBV5-1 and TRBJ2-1; D remains unclear. V lost 5 bases, J lost 4 bases, and 7 bases lay in between. CDR3 size: 12 residues. CDR1 is SGHRS and CDR2 is YFSETQ in the germline V gene. The CDR3 loop is CASRAEYNEQFF. The CDR3 coding sequence is TGCGCCAGCAGAGCTGAGTACAATGAGCAGTTCTTC.

This clone was recorded once. The rearrangement joins TRBV5-1 to TRBJ2-3; 7 bases fit TRBD1. The germline V gene encodes CDR1 SGHRS and CDR2 YFSETQ. The CDR3 contains 18 residues. V dropped 2 bases and J dropped 2; count of bases not matched to a gene: 14. For the CDR3, the DNA is TGCGCCAGCAGCTTAGGACTCCGCACAGGGGTTGCCACAGATACGCAGTATTTT. Protein sequence: CASSLGLRTGVATDTQYF.

CDR3 DNA: TGTGCCATCAGTGACTCTGGACAGGGAAGAACTGAAGCTTTCTTT. Translation: CAISDSGQGRTEAFF. The rearrangement uses TRBV10-3 and TRBJ1-1, with 8 positions matching TRBD1. Germline CDR1 and CDR2: ENHRY and SYGVKD. V dropped 3 bases and J dropped 5; count of bases not matched to a gene: 8. The CDR3 length is 15 residues.

The chain links TRBV27 to TRBJ1-5, with D unclear. From germline, CDR1 is MNHEY and CDR2 SMNVEV (reference sequence). V was shortened by 3 bases and J by 5 bases, with 14 bases between the two germline ends. The CDR3 is 15 residues long. CDR3 region: CASSLSSRSYQPQHF. The CDR3 DNA follows: TGTGCCAGCAGTTTGTCATCCAGGTCCTATCAGCCCCAGCATTTT.

This chain links TRBV6-6 with TRBJ2-7; D gene unclear. The germline V gene has CDR1 MNHNY and CDR2 SVGAGI (reference sequence). V was cut by 4 bases and J by 0 bases, with 4 bases left in between. CDR3 size: 12 residues. CDR3 in DNA: TGTGCCAGCAGTTTGGACTCCTACGAGCAGTACTTC. Protein sequence: CASSLDSYEQYF.

CDR3 DNA: TGTGCCAGTGCCTCTAGTAGGAGGGACACTGAAGCTTTCTTT. Translating gives CASASSRRDTEAFF. The chain couples TRBV19 to TRBJ1-1; D is unresolved. V was pared by 8 bases and J by 3 bases, with 16 bases between. CDR3 length equals 14 residues. CDR1 is LNHDA and CDR2 is SQIVND in the germline V gene (reference sequence). Complete variable domain (other parts from reference TRBV19 and TRBJ1-1): DGGITQSPKYLFRKEGQNVTLSCEQNLNHDAMYWYRQDPGQGLRLIYYSQIVNDFQKGDIAEGYSVSREKKESFPLTVTSAQKNPTAFYLCASASSRRDTEAFFGQGTRLTVV.

The chain uses TRBV6-4 and TRBJ2-1; D remains unclear. The CDR3 consists of 13 residues. Trimming removed 3 bases from V and 2 bases from J, with 5 bases in between. Per the germline V gene, CDR1 is MRHNA and CDR2 is SNTAGT. The CDR3 is CASSETPYNEQFF. CDR3 nucleotide sequence: TGTGCCAGCAGTGAGACTCCCTACAATGAGCAGTTCTTC.

The chain couples TRBV6-6 to TRBJ1-5; D ambiguous. Between the trimmed V and J ends, which lost 2 bases and 3 bases, there was a span of 5 bases. This CDR3 comprises 13 residues. CDR1 and CDR2 (germline): MNHNY, SVGAGI (reference sequence). The CDR3 spells CASSYGVNQPQHF. The CDR3 bases are TGTGCCAGCAGTTACGGGGTCAATCAGCCCCAGCATTTT.

The V gene is TRBV4-3, the J gene TRBJ1-1, with 7 bases that match TRBD1. Trimming removed 3 bases from V and 2 bases from J; junction bases left unmatched: 9. The CDR3 has 16 amino acids. The V gene's germline CDR1 is LGHNA and CDR2 YSLEER. CDR3 in DNA: TGCGCCAGCAGCCAGGCCCCGGGACAGCCTAACACTGAAGCTTTCTTT. This gives the protein CASSQAPGQPNTEAFF.